This T cell receptor (beta chain) was obtained from a study of T cells expressing NK-cell markers. Study information: In sorted CD3+CD56+NKG2C+, CD3+CD56+NKG2C- and CD3+CD56-NKG2C+ T cells, TCR beta repertoires were obtained. The authors sequenced eight donors, of whom seven were HCMV-seropositive and one was seronegative. Study conclusions and caveats: NKG2C+ dominant clonotype frequencies in 5 or 6 donors were roughly 1.0-7.0% of CD8+ T cells. Whether expanded NKG2C-expressing T cell clones recognize HCMV is unknown.

The CDR3 is made up of 12 amino acids. The germline CDR1 and CDR2 sequences are SGHRS and YFSETQ. As for this clonotype: Its antigen is not identified.

From the 5' RACE reads, TCRdb lists one entry per CDR3 protein and no DNA. The repertoire shows around 550,000 distinct CDR3 sequences; the top ten hold roughly 3.4%. Sequencing used blood T cells: a sorted CD56 or NKG2C T cell subset, CD4+ or CD8+ T cells, or bulk PBMC T cells (not recorded which). The gene calls are TRBV5-1 and TRBJ2-5. The source is a man younger than 30 in good health. The CDR3 sequence: CASKRTGETQYF.